This T cell receptor (beta chain) was profiled in a study of beta chain features in type 1 diabetes. Across the whole study: All samples together contributed 107,917,701 sorted cells for examination.

Isolated RNA was reverse transcribed in full, so expressed TCRB transcripts were sequenced. Method: immunoSEQ multiplex PCR; TCRdb's copy keeps in-frame clones and lacks some. The data contain 350,000 to 400,000 clones, around 15% of them singletons. The junction had 8 bases not matched to a gene; V was cut back by 6 bases and J by 0 bases. Per the germline V gene, CDR1 is SGHAT and CDR2 is FQNNGV. This CDR3 comprises 17 residues. To note about this clone: The antigen remains unidentified.

Study-wide findings and caveats: The question of HLA type influencing TCRB rearrangement was one that remained unresolved here. Type 1 diabetes patients had moderately but significantly shorter TCRB CDR3s in all four CD4+ subsets.

Specimen: naive CD4+ T cells from blood. This receptor was obtained from a woman between 18 and 29 years old in good health. The chain joins TRBV11-2 to TRBJ2-3, with 11 nucleotides matching TRBD2. DNA for the CDR3: TGTGCCAGCAGGCAACCCGGGACTAGCGGTAGCACAGATACGCAGTATTTT. Its translation: CASRQPGTSGSTDTQYF.